This T cell receptor beta chain was sequenced in a study of regulatory T cells in long-lasting Graves disease. In the study overall: Over 5 years on antithyroid drugs plus positive TSH receptor antibodies marked Graves' disease as persistent.

Combining iRepertoire HTBI primers with Arm-PCR of CDR3 regions, the authors built TCR beta libraries. TCRdb reprocessed the multiplex PCR reads with MiXCR, giving one entry per CDR3 protein. The profile shows about 450,000 distinct CDR3 sequences, 20% to 30% of them singletons. The CDR3 runs 12 residues. V shed 5 bases and J shed 7 bases, with 14 bases lying between them. The germline gives CDR1 GTSNPN, CDR2 SVGIG (reference sequence). This clonotype was seen ten or more times. The time point denotes: persistent/refractory GD, antithyroid drugs over 5 years with positive TRAb. PBMCs provided the RNA from which the TCR library was made. American Thyroid Association guidelines served as the basis for diagnosing Graves' disease.

Sequenced material: peripheral blood mononuclear cells (PBMCs), taken when the disease was refractory, from a patient treated with antithyroid drugs. V is TRBV30 and J is TRBJ1-2; D unresolved. This clonotype was sampled from a female donor with Graves disease. Written as DNA, the CDR3 is TGTGCCTGGGGGATAGACCCCAGTGGCTACACCTTC. It is translated as CAWGIDPSGYTF.